The entry that follows covers one T cell receptor beta chain sequence. Antigen unknown. This CDR3 has 16 amino acids. With 1 base clipped from V and 4 bases from J, the junction kept 4 bases outside the gene matches. Germline V gene sequence: CDR1 ENHRY, CDR2 SYGVKD. Sequenced by immunoSEQ multiplex PCR; TCRdb stores in-frame clones only, minus some. This table has 95,000 to 150,000 clones, 86% appearing once. The data derive from a study of PD-L1 blockade in urothelial cancer. Background on the study: The median number of T cells present in blood samples was around 150,000.

Findings of the study overall: At the 3-week point, tumor-associated blood clones expanded more in durable-benefit patients.

Time point: peripheral blood 6 weeks after treatment start. Individual patients had between 1 and 8 samples, taken pretreatment and on-treatment. The V and J genes are TRBV10-3 and TRBJ2-2, with 9 bases lining up with TRBD2. This sample comprised PBMCs, obtained around atezolizumab (anti-PD-L1) treatment. This TCR was recovered from a man aged 45 to 65 with urothelial cancer. CDR3 region: CAISEWLAGSTGELFF. The CDR3 coding sequence is TGTGCCATCAGTGAGTGGCTAGCGGGGAGCACCGGGGAGCTGTTTTTT.